This T cell receptor (beta chain) was captured by sequencing in a study of CD8 T cells in Susac syndrome. The T cells that were sequenced for TCR beta were CD8+ and CD4+ cells from blood. TEMRA cells were enriched by FACS, and CD4+ and CD8+ T cells were negatively isolated. Germline values: CDR1 DFQATT, CDR2 SNEGSKA (reference sequence). The CDR3 spans 12 residues. The ends were cut back, 5 bases at V and 10 bases at J, with 15 bases in the middle. A quantity of about 0.5 to 1 ug RNA underwent reverse transcription using random hexamers. Amplification of the TCR beta CDR3 was carried out by immunoSEQ multiplex PCR, which spanned a total of 54 Vbeta and 13 Jbeta segments. TCRdb called the immunoSEQ multiplex PCR reads again in MiXCR, with one record for every CDR3 protein. Among around 190,000 distinct CDR3 sequences listed, 90% to 95% were seen once.

The chain carries TRBV20-1 and TRBJ2-1, with D possibly called TRBD1 or TRBD2 (5 bases each). The TCR comes from a human donor in good health. The specimen sequenced was CD4+ T cells from PBMCs. CDR3 in DNA: TGCAGTGCTCCACCCCAGGGAGTAGAGCAGTTCTTC. Protein: CSAPPQGVEQFF.